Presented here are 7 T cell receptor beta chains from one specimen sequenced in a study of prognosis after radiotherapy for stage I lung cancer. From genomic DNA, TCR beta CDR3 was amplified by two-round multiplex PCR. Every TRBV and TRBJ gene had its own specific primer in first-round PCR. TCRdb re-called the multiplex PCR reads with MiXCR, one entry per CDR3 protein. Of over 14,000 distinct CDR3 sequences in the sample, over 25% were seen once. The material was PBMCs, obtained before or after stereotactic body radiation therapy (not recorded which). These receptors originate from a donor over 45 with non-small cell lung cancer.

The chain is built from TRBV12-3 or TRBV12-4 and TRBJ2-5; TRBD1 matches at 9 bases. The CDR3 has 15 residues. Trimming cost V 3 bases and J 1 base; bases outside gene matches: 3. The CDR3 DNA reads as TGTGCCAGCAGTTTCGGGACAGGGACCCAAGAGACCCAGTACTTC. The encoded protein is CASSFGTGTQETQYF.

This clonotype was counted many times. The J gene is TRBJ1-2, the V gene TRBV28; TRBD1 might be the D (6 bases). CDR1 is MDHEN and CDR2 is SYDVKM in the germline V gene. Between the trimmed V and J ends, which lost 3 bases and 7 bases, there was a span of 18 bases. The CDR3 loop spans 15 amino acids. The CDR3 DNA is TGTGCCAGCAGTTTCAGGGGCAGGCCAAGAGGTGGCTACACCTTC. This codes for CASSFRGRPRGGYTF.

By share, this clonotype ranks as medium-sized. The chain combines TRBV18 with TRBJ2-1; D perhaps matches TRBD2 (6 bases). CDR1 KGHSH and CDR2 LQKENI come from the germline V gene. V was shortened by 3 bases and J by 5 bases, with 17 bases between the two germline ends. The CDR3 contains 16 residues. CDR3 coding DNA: TGTGCCAGCTCACCCATAGGCGAGCGGGCCAACAATGAGCAGTTCTTC. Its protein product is CASSPIGERANNEQFF.

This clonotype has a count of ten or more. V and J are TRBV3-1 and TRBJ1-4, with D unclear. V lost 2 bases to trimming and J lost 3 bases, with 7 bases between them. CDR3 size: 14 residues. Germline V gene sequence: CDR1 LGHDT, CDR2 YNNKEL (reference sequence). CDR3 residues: CASSQRISNEKLFF. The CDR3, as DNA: TGTGCCAGCAGCCAAAGGATCTCTAATGAAAAACTGTTTTTT. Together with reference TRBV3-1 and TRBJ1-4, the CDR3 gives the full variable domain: DTAVSQTPKYLVTQMGNDKSIKCEQNLGHDTMYWYKQDSKKFLKIMFSYNNKELIINETVPNRFSPKSPDKAHLNLHINSLELGDSAVYFCASSQRISNEKLFFGSGTQLSVL.

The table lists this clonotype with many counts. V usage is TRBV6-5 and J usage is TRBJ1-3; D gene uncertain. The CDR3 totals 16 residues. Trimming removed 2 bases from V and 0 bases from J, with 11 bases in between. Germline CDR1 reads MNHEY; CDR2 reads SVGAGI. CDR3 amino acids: CASSYRERSSGNTIYF. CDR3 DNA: TGTGCCAGCAGTTACAGGGAAAGGAGCTCTGGAAACACCATATATTTT.

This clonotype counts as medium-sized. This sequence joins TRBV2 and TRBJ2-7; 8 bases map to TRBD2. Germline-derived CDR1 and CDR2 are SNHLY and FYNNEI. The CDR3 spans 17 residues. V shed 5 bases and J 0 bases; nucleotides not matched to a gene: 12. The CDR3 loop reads CASSLTPGLAGSYEQYF. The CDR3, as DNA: TGTGCCAGCAGTCTGACACCCGGGCTAGCGGGCTCCTACGAGCAGTACTTC.

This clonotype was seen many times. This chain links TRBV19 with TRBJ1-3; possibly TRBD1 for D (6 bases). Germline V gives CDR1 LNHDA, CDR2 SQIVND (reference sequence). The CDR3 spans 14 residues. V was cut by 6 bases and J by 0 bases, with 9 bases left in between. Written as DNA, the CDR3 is TGTGCCAGTAGGGACAGAAGCTCTGGAAACACCATATATTTT. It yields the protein CASRDRSSGNTIYF.